A selection of T cell receptor beta chains follows, all from one sample in a study of patients and donors after allogeneic stem cell transplantation. TCRdb ran MiXCR on the RT-PCR reads and lists one entry per CDR3 protein. This table has about 230,000 distinct CDR3 sequences, 13% to 15% appearing once. Sequences were obtained from blood, either unsorted or a sorted T cell fraction (not recorded which). The receptors derive from a human donor who was either an allogeneic HSCT recipient or a stem cell or donor lymphocyte infusion donor (not recorded which). It is not recorded whose cells these are; they may come from a transplant donor. Each CDR3 is given with its conserved first and last residue. The D gene is left open where the match is weak. The size of a clone is reported for some rows only, either as once, few or many, or as a class for expanded clones.

d_call	clone_size	v_call	j_call	cdr3_aa	cdr3_nt
.	few	TRBV29-1	TRBJ1-1	CSVGPLLTEAFF	TGCAGCGTTGGGCCACTCTTAACTGAAGCTTTCTTT
.	many	TRBV7-8	TRBJ1-2	CASSLYPGGYTF	TGTGCCAGCAGCTTATACCCCGGTGGCTACACCTTC
.	many	TRBV6-1	TRBJ2-1	CASSPRGRDSYNEQFF	TGTGCCAGCAGCCCCCGGGGGCGGGACTCCTACAATGAGCAGTTCTTC
.	.	TRBV25-1	TRBJ2-1	CASSEPQDTPPRNEQFF	TGTGCCAGCAGTGAACCCCAAGACACTCCCCCGAGGAATGAGCAGTTCTTC
TRBD1	.	TRBV6-1	TRBJ1-5	CASSQGQGRNQPQHF	TGTGCCAGCAGCCAGGGACAGGGTCGCAATCAGCCCCAGCATTTT
.	few	TRBV7-2	TRBJ1-6	CASSTDRVSYNSPLHF	TGTGCCAGCAGCACCGACCGAGTCTCCTATAATTCACCCCTCCACTTT
TRBD1	.	TRBV6-5	TRBJ1-6	CASSYGDRSSYNSPLHF	TGTGCCAGCAGTTATGGGGACAGGAGCTCCTATAATTCACCCCTCCACTTT
.	few	TRBV5-1	TRBJ2-7	CASSLAFGQGGEQYF	TGCGCCAGCAGCTTGGCCTTCGGGCAGGGGGGGGAGCAGTACTTC
.	many	TRBV4-2	TRBJ1-2	CASSQEAQRYGYTF	TGTGCCAGCAGCCAAGAGGCCCAACGGTATGGCTACACCTTC
.	many	TRBV5-1	TRBJ1-1	CASSLAGANTEAFF	TGCGCCAGCAGCTTGGCTGGAGCGAACACTGAAGCTTTCTTT
.	few	TRBV7-4	TRBJ2-7	CASSSFWVRTTRGEQYF	TGTGCCAGCAGCTCATTTTGGGTTCGGACGACCAGAGGCGAGCAGTACTTC
TRBD2	few	TRBV20-1	TRBJ2-3	CSARVGASGRGDTQYF	TGCAGTGCTAGAGTTGGGGCTAGCGGGAGGGGAGATACGCAGTATTTT
.	.	TRBV15	TRBJ2-7	CATSGTIYEQYF	TGTGCCACCAGCGGAACCATCTACGAGCAGTACTTC
.	.	TRBV7-2	TRBJ2-5	CASSSQGGTGTQYF	TGTGCCAGCAGCTCTCAGGGAGGTACGGGTACCCAGTACTTC
TRBD2	.	TRBV7-2	TRBJ2-3	CASSLGEGWVDTQYF	TGTGCCAGCAGCTTAGGGGAGGGGTGGGTAGATACGCAGTATTTT
.	few	TRBV5-1	TRBJ2-7	CASSKGESYEQYF	TGCGCCAGCAGCAAGGGGGAAAGCTACGAGCAGTACTTC
TRBD2	.	TRBV6-1	TRBJ2-6	CASSPGASGLSGANVLTF	TGTGCCAGCAGTCCCGGGGCTAGCGGACTCTCTGGGGCCAACGTCCTGACTTTC
.	.	TRBV6-2/TRBV6-3	TRBJ2-1	CASNTLRLFEGYEQFF	TGTGCCAGCAACACCCTAAGGCTGTTTGAGGGCTATGAGCAGTTCTTC
TRBD1	few	TRBV7-8	TRBJ1-1	CASSKTGGNTEAFF	TGTGCCAGCAGCAAAACAGGGGGCAACACTGAAGCTTTCTTT
.	many	TRBV7-9	TRBJ2-3	CASSSNQGSGTDTQYF	TGTGCCAGCAGCTCCAATCAGGGCAGTGGCACAGATACGCAGTATTTT
TRBD2	.	TRBV7-9	TRBJ2-1	CASIGGRTPYNEQFF	TGTGCCAGCATCGGCGGGAGGACTCCCTACAATGAGCAGTTCTTC
TRBD1	many	TRBV20-1	TRBJ1-6	CSARPGQADSPLHF	TGCAGTGCTAGACCCGGACAGGCCGATTCACCCCTCCACTTT
TRBD2	few	TRBV20-1	TRBJ2-7	CSARGLALAGGAGGYEQYF	TGCAGTGCTAGAGGTTTGGCCCTAGCGGGAGGTGCCGGGGGCTACGAGCAGTACTTC
.	many	TRBV12-3/TRBV12-4	TRBJ1-3	CASSRGNGNTIYF	TGTGCCAGCAGTAGGGGGAACGGAAACACCATATATTTT
.	many	TRBV5-6	TRBJ2-3	CASSSSNTQYF	TGTGCCAGCAGCTCGTCTAATACGCAGTATTTT
.	.	TRBV7-9	TRBJ2-2	CASSLVQGGTGELFF	TGTGCCAGCAGCTTAGTACAGGGCGGCACCGGGGAGCTGTTTTTT
TRBD1	many	TRBV5-6	TRBJ1-5	CASSTYDRANQPQHF	TGTGCCAGCAGCACGTACGACAGGGCGAATCAGCCCCAGCATTTT
.	.	TRBV6-5	TRBJ2-1	CASSYAGGSWSSYNEQFF	TGTGCCAGCAGTTACGCGGGCGGTTCATGGAGCTCCTACAATGAGCAGTTCTTC
.	.	TRBV10-3	TRBJ1-1	CAIQTARKNTEAFF	TGTGCCATCCAGACAGCACGCAAAAACACTGAAGCTTTCTTT
.	.	TRBV7-3	TRBJ2-2	CASSLTKSAGARELFF	TGTGCCAGCAGCTTAACCAAGTCAGCCGGGGCCCGGGAGCTGTTTTTT
.	.	TRBV11-2	TRBJ2-3	CASSLGSGTTDTQYF	TGTGCCAGCAGCTTAGGAAGCGGTACCACAGATACGCAGTATTTT
.	many	TRBV7-2	TRBJ1-4	CASSLAGQNNEKLFF	TGTGCCAGCAGCTTAGCGGGCCAAAATAATGAAAAACTGTTTTTT
TRBD1	many	TRBV7-2	TRBJ1-1	CASSEQGGLTEAFF	TGTGCCAGCAGCGAGCAGGGGGGACTCACTGAAGCTTTCTTT
.	many	TRBV7-9	TRBJ1-4	CASSPMTEKLFF	TGTGCCAGCAGCCCGATGACTGAAAAACTGTTTTTT
TRBD1	few	TRBV6-5	TRBJ2-3	CATGQGTDTQYF	TGTGCCACCGGACAGGGCACAGATACGCAGTATTTT
TRBD2	many	TRBV5-5	TRBJ2-2	CASSWDYSNTGELFF	TGTGCCAGCAGCTGGGACTACTCGAACACCGGGGAGCTGTTTTTT
TRBD1	many	TRBV6-2/TRBV6-3	TRBJ1-5	CASSPGQGVRNQPQHF	TGTGCCAGCAGCCCTGGACAGGGGGTCCGCAATCAGCCCCAGCATTTT
TRBD1	many	TRBV6-1	TRBJ1-1	CASANPGDRATEAFF	TGTGCCAGCGCAAACCCCGGGGACAGGGCCACTGAAGCTTTCTTT
.	.	TRBV5-6	TRBJ2-1	CASNFEGVHEQFF	TGTGCCAGCAACTTTGAGGGGGTCCATGAGCAGTTCTTC
.	.	TRBV7-9	TRBJ2-1	CASSLGSLEGEQFF	TGTGCCAGCAGCTTAGGGTCGCTAGAGGGTGAGCAGTTCTTC
TRBD1	few	TRBV30	TRBJ1-1	CAWSVHRGLMNTEAFF	TGTGCCTGGAGTGTCCACAGGGGCTTGATGAACACTGAAGCTTTCTTT
.	few	TRBV5-1	TRBJ1-1	CASSPYMRNTEAFF	TGCGCCAGCAGCCCATATATGCGGAACACTGAAGCTTTCTTT
TRBD1	many	TRBV18	TRBJ1-5	CASSSSGGSNQPQHF	TGTGCCAGCTCATCCTCAGGGGGTAGCAATCAGCCCCAGCATTTT
TRBD1	few	TRBV6-1	TRBJ1-5	CASSPGQGQNQPQHF	TGTGCCAGCAGTCCGGGACAGGGTCAAAATCAGCCCCAGCATTTT
.	few	TRBV30	TRBJ1-1	CAWTSGKLGTDTEAFF	TGTGCCTGGACTAGCGGGAAGTTAGGAACTGACACTGAAGCTTTCTTT
TRBD2	many	TRBV20-1	TRBJ2-3	CSARGWASGRMASDTQYF	TGCAGTGCTAGAGGTTGGGCTAGCGGGAGGATGGCGTCAGATACGCAGTATTTT
TRBD1	many	TRBV20-1	TRBJ1-2	CSAGISGTGITNYGYTF	TGCAGTGCTGGAATATCCGGGACAGGGATAACTAACTATGGCTACACCTTC
.	many	TRBV12-3/TRBV12-4	TRBJ1-4	CASRQGKGNEKLFF	TGTGCCAGCAGGCAGGGGAAGGGTAATGAAAAACTGTTTTTT
.	few	TRBV7-9	TRBJ1-1	CASQRGHQNTEAFF	TGTGCCAGCCAAAGGGGACACCAGAACACTGAAGCTTTCTTT
.	few	TRBV9	TRBJ2-3	CASSVKPHTQYF	TGTGCCAGCAGCGTTAAACCCCATACGCAGTATTTT
.	many	TRBV12-3/TRBV12-4	TRBJ2-3	CASNLSGADTQYF	TGTGCCAGCAACCTCTCCGGGGCTGATACGCAGTATTTT
.	.	TRBV5-1	TRBJ2-1	CASSMVQGNEQFF	TGCGCCAGCAGCATGGTACAGGGAAATGAGCAGTTCTTC